The sequence of this T cell receptor (beta chain) was determined in a study of Ad26.COV2.S vaccination and SARS-CoV-2 variants. Study-level background: Into the muscle, Ad26.COV2.S was dosed once or twice, 56 days apart.

Per germline, CDR1 KGHSH and CDR2 LQKENI. Deletions cut 3 bases from V and 1 base from J, with 8 bases between. The CDR3 runs to 14 residues. Treatment specified: roughly 20 received Ad26.COV2.S at low or high dose, single or two shots; 5 received placebo; per-sample allocation not given. The samples were gathered on day 63 after the first injection of vaccine or placebo. An 18-55-year-old adult in Boston served as donor. Using immunoSEQ multiplex PCR, the repertoire was profiled, and TCRdb retains in-frame clones only, with some absent. The sample shows approximately 420,000 clones, around nine tenths of them seen only once.

The rearrangement joins TRBV18 to TRBJ2-3; D gene ambiguous. The source material was peripheral blood, sampled in a trial of Ad26.COV2.S vaccine versus placebo. This TCR was sampled from a person between 18 and 59 years old who received the Ad26.COV2.S COVID-19 vaccine or a placebo. The CDR3 spells CASSPSRGTDTQYF. The CDR3 region has the DNA TGTGCCAGCTCACCGTCCAGAGGCACAGATACGCAGTATTTT.